Detailed here is one TCR beta chain. The data were taken from a study of control samples from healthy donors and cancer patients. Profiled with immunoSEQ multiplex PCR; TCRdb holds only in-frame clones, not every one. The top ten clones hold over 3.5% of a sample with 150,000 or so clones, roughly 95% of them seen once. This sequence was found in an older woman in good health. The specimen sequenced was blood.

The CDR3 reads CASSYSRQGYGYTF. Written as DNA, the CDR3 is TGTGCCAGCAGTTACTCGAGACAGGGCTATGGCTACACCTTC. J is TRBJ1-2 and V is TRBV6-5, with TRBD1 identical over 7 bases. Germline CDR1 is MNHEY and CDR2 is SVGAGI. V gave up 0 bases and J gave up 4 bases; unmatched junction bases: 2. This CDR3 spans 14 amino acids.